These 5 T cell receptor beta chains were all obtained from the same sample, sequenced in a study of blood T cell repertoires in COVID-19. Generated by immunoSEQ multiplex PCR, the TCRdb table keeps only in-frame clones and is missing some. Here the sample spans about 220,000 clones, less than 85% being singletons. The sample taken for sequencing was peripheral blood. The receptors were sampled from a woman aged 70-85 years with acute or convalescent COVID-19.

Ten or more counts support this clone. This rearrangement joins TRBV19 to TRBJ1-1; no definite D call. Germline V gene data show CDR1 as LNHDA and CDR2 as SQIVND (reference sequence). This CDR3 is 16 amino acids long. The V gene lost 3 bases and the J gene lost 0 bases, with 14 bases spanning the gap. The CDR3: CASSIVRGELNTEAFF. The CDR3 coding sequence is TGTGCCAGTAGTATCGTACGTGGTGAGTTGAACACTGAAGCTTTCTTT.

This rearrangement joins TRBV11-2 to TRBJ2-2, with 14 bases matching TRBD2. With V trimmed by 5 bases and J by 7 bases, 15 bases remained unmatched. CDR1 and CDR2 from the germline V gene are SGHAT and FQNNGV. This CDR3 comprises 19 residues. The CDR3 nucleotides are TGTGCCAGCAGCCCTCGACTAGCGGGGGGGCTTAGCCGGGACGGGGAGCTGTTTTTT. Translated, it gives CASSPRLAGGLSRDGELFF.

The rearrangement joins TRBV10-3 to TRBJ1-1; 7 bases fit TRBD1. Germline loops: CDR1 ENHRY, CDR2 SYGVKD. V dropped 1 base and J dropped 1; count of bases not matched to a gene: 3. The CDR3 runs 15 residues. DNA for the CDR3: TGTGCCATCAGTGAGTGGGGGACAGCGAACACTGAAGCTTTCTTT. It specifies CAISEWGTANTEAFF.

Note on this clone: At one of its ends the junction is not consistent with the germline gene, which may arise from a read error. This chain links TRBV15 with TRBJ2-1; no firm D call. CDR1 and CDR2 (germline): LNHNV, YYDKDF (reference sequence). The CDR3 is 13 amino acids. This chain's CDR3 is CAASRDNGNEQFF. For the CDR3, the DNA is TGTGCCGCCAGCAGAGATAACGGGAATGAGCAGTTCTTC.

About this clone: Other DNA sequences in this sample translate to the same CDR3. The chain is built from TRBV7-3 and TRBJ2-5; a weak D match, TRBD2 (5 bases). This CDR3 has 13 residues. The germline gives CDR1 SGHTA, CDR2 FQGTGA. The V end was cut by 5 bases, the J end by 5 bases, with 12 bases between. CDR3 sequence (DNA): TGTGCCAGCAGCCGAGGATCGGGGGAGACCCAGTACTTC. It specifies CASSRGSGETQYF.